This TCR beta chain was identified during a study of cytotoxic CD8 clonotypes in ibrutinib-treated CLL. Study at large: The study included some 10 relapsed/refractory and under 16 treatment-naive patients; about 17 had IGHV unmutated disease. Whole-study results and caveats: For progressing versus sustained-remission patients, sampling times were not the same.

As regards this clone: What it recognizes is unknown.

Using immunoSEQ multiplex PCR, the repertoire was profiled, and TCRdb retains in-frame clones only, with some absent. The table has about 50,000 clones, around 52% seen once; the top ten hold around 30%. This CDR3 comprises 14 residues. Germline V gene lookup returns CDR1 LNHDA and CDR2 SQIVND (reference sequence). Trimming took 4 bases from V and 0 from J; bases not matched to a gene: 3. V usage is TRBV19 and J usage is TRBJ2-7; TRBD1 matches at 7 bases. The sequence came from a human donor with chronic lymphocytic leukemia. The sample was PBMCs, taken after 24 months of ibrutinib treatment. DNA of the CDR3: TGTGCCAGTAGTACGGGACAGCACTCCTACGAGCAGTACTTC. Protein sequence: CASSTGQHSYEQYF.